A single sample gave rise to the 17 T cell receptor beta chains below, sequenced in a study of response to subunit inactivated influenza vaccine. TCRdb re-analysed the RT-PCR reads in MiXCR, keeping a single row per CDR3 protein. The data hold more than 150,000 distinct CDR3 sequences, with nearly 9.5% observed a single time. The sequencing here drew on non-naive T cells sorted from PBMCs, taken on the day of vaccination. These receptors came from a man over 45 who received an inactivated influenza vaccine.

This clonotype was found a few times. At one end, the junction sequence differs from germline, possibly due to a read error. This chain links TRBV20-1 with TRBJ1-1, with unresolved D. Germline CDR1 reads DFQATT; CDR2 reads SNEGSKA (reference sequence). The CDR3 runs 10 residues. The chain's CDR3 is CRAIGLGAFF. For the CDR3, the DNA is TGCAGGGCTATCGGATTGGGCGCTTTCTTT.

This clonotype was detected ten times or more. This chain joins TRBV9 and TRBJ2-2, with TRBD2 matching 11 bases. Trimming took 3 bases from V and 0 from J; bases not matched to a gene: 10. Germline V gene sequence: CDR1 SGDLS, CDR2 YYNGEE. The CDR3 length is 19 residues. The CDR3 region is CASSASGTSGYSNTGELFF. CDR3 nucleotides: TGTGCCAGCAGCGCCTCCGGGACTAGCGGTTATTCGAACACCGGGGAGCTGTTTTTT.

This chain connects TRBV20-1 to TRBJ2-7; 7 bases fit TRBD1. The germline V gene encodes CDR1 DFQATT and CDR2 SNEGSKA (reference sequence). Trimming at V came to 0 bases and at J to 3 bases, leaving 8 bases not matched to a gene. This CDR3 region has 15 residues. The chain's CDR3 is CSARDHVGTVYEQYF. CDR3 coding DNA: TGCAGTGCTAGAGATCATGTGGGGACAGTCTACGAGCAGTACTTC.

Ten or more counts support this clonotype. The V gene is TRBV29-1, the J gene TRBJ2-1, with 14 bases that match TRBD2. CDR1 and CDR2 (germline): SQVTM, ANQGSEA. The CDR3 has 14 amino acids. The V and J ends lost 7 bases and 8 bases, in that order; junction bases with no gene match: 7. CDR3 sequence (DNA): TGCAGCGCCGGACTAGCGGGAGGAGTATATGAGCAGTTCTTC. Encoded protein: CSAGLAGGVYEQFF.

The chain links TRBV3-1 to TRBJ1-1; D ambiguous. Germline V gene sequence: CDR1 LGHDT, CDR2 YNNKEL (reference sequence). This CDR3 contains 13 residues. Between the trimmed V and J ends, which lost 1 base and 6 bases, there was a span of 9 bases. CDR3 sequence: CASSQGKGAEAFF. The CDR3 DNA follows: TGTGCCAGCAGCCAAGGTAAGGGCGCTGAAGCTTTCTTT.

The rearrangement joins TRBV5-6 to TRBJ1-2; D uncertain. V gave up 4 bases and J gave up 7 bases, with 20 bases separating them. CDR3 size: 15 residues. CDR1 and CDR2 (germline): SGHDT, YYEEEE. This chain's CDR3 is CASSPWTDIYVGYTF. The CDR3 nucleotides read TGTGCCAGCAGCCCATGGACGGATATCTATGTTGGCTACACCTTC.

In its sample, this clonotype was seen many times. This chain connects TRBV7-9 to TRBJ1-4; maybe TRBD1 (5 bases). Germline assignment: CDR1 SEHNR and CDR2 FQNEAQ (reference sequence). The CDR3 is 17 amino acids. Deletions cut 3 bases from V and 4 bases from J, with 18 bases between. The CDR3 region has the DNA TGTGCCAGCAGCTTTGGGTTTATCGCTGGGGGTAATGAAAAACTGTTTTTT. Translating gives CASSFGFIAGGNEKLFF.

This clonotype was seen at least ten times. The rearrangement uses TRBV6-1 and TRBJ1-4; D uncertain. This CDR3 contains 16 residues. The V gene lost 6 bases and the J gene lost 0 bases, with 14 bases spanning the gap. CDR1 MNHNS and CDR2 SASEGT come from the germline V gene. CDR3 bases: TGTGCCAGCAGCCCCGGGCCCAGGACAACTAATGAAAAACTGTTTTTT. It translates to CASSPGPRTTNEKLFF.

In this sample, this clonotype turned up many times. V is TRBV9 and J is TRBJ1-6; D is possibly TRBD1 (6 bases). The ends were cut back, 4 bases at V and 7 bases at J, with 12 bases in the middle. This CDR3 is 14 amino acids long. Germline CDR1 reads SGDLS; CDR2 reads YYNGEE. CDR3 sequence: CASSSWTVNSPLHF. In DNA form, the CDR3 reads TGTGCCAGCAGCTCCTGGACAGTAAATTCACCCCTCCACTTT.

The table lists this clonotype with a few counts. This sequence joins TRBV10-3 and TRBJ2-7; 8 bases agree with TRBD1. In germline, CDR1 is ENHRY, CDR2 SYGVKD. This CDR3 has 15 amino acids. J gave up 3 bases and V 0 bases, and 4 bases lay outside the gene matches. The CDR3 reads CAISESRTGNYEQYF. CDR3 DNA sequence: TGTGCCATCAGTGAGTCACGGACAGGGAACTACGAGCAGTACTTC.

This clonotype occurred a few times. V and J are TRBV5-1 and TRBJ2-3; D ambiguous. CDR1 is SGHRS and CDR2 is YFSETQ in the germline V gene. There are 15 residues in the CDR3. With 4 bases removed from V and 1 base from J, the gap between germline ends came to 13 bases. The CDR3 loop is CASSPSRRGTDTQYF. CDR3 DNA sequence: TGCGCCAGCAGCCCTTCGCGGCGAGGCACAGATACGCAGTATTTT.

There are a few counts of this clonotype. The chain couples TRBV7-2 to TRBJ2-1; the D is unclear. This CDR3 has 15 amino acids. V was shortened by 4 bases and J by 0 bases, with 10 bases between the two germline ends. Germline V CDR1 and CDR2: SGHTA, FQGNSA. CDR3 loop: CASSSTWSSYNEQFF. CDR3 DNA sequence: TGTGCCAGCAGCTCGACATGGAGCTCCTACAATGAGCAGTTCTTC.

This clonotype showed up many times. The genes are TRBV20-1 and TRBJ2-2; D is ambiguous. CDR1 is DFQATT and CDR2 is SNEGSKA in the germline V gene (reference sequence). V was pared by 2 bases and J by 4 bases, with 8 bases between. The length of the CDR3 is 13 residues. The DNA of the CDR3 is TGCAGTGCTAGAAAAGTTTCCACCGGGGAGCTGTTTTTT. The encoded protein is CSARKVSTGELFF.

This clonotype was found a few times. V is TRBV6-2 or TRBV6-3 and J is TRBJ1-2, with a tentative D call TRBD1 (6 bases). From germline, CDR1 is MNHEY and CDR2 SVGEGT. CDR3 length equals 15 residues. Trimming pared 8 bases from V and 1 base from J, leaving 17 bases between. CDR3 amino acids: CASGRGGAFNYGYTF. The CDR3 nucleotides read TGTGCCAGCGGACGGGGGGGGGCGTTTAACTATGGCTACACCTTC.

This clonotype has at least ten counts. The rearrangement joins TRBV7-2 to TRBJ2-1; D is perhaps TRBD1 (5 bases). The CDR3 runs to 15 residues. Between the trimmed V and J ends, which lost 1 base and 7 bases, there was a span of 14 bases. Looked up from germline, CDR1 is SGHTA and CDR2 is FQGNSA. The CDR3 is CASSLVGSGLNEQFF. The CDR3 DNA reads as TGTGCCAGCAGCTTAGTGGGTTCAGGGCTAAATGAGCAGTTCTTC. The entire variable domain, with the rest obtained from reference TRBV7-2 and TRBJ2-1, is as follows: GAGVSQSPSNKVTEKGKDVELRCDPISGHTALYWYRQSLGQGLEFLIYFQGNSAPDKSGLPSDRFSAERTGGSVSTLTIQRTQQEDSAVYLCASSLVGSGLNEQFFGPGTRLTVL.

This chain connects TRBV15 to TRBJ1-2, with TRBD1 identical over 11 bases. This CDR3 is built from 17 residues. With V trimmed by 5 bases and J by 7 bases, 15 bases remained unmatched. Looked up from germline, CDR1 is LNHNV and CDR2 is YYDKDF (reference sequence). In DNA, the CDR3 is TGTGCCACCAGCGGACGATTTGAGGGACAGGGGGTATCTGGCTACACCTTC. Amino acids: CATSGRFEGQGVSGYTF.

In its sample, this clonotype was seen a few times. The rearrangement links TRBV18 to TRBJ1-2; D gene uncertain. This CDR3 comprises 14 residues. Deletions cut 3 bases from V and 6 bases from J, with 14 bases between. Germline CDR1 KGHSH, CDR2 LQKENI. This CDR3 reads CASSPTYHPDGYTF. The CDR3 DNA follows: TGTGCCAGCTCACCTACCTACCACCCCGATGGCTACACCTTC.